What follows is one TCR beta chain and its context. Antigen unknown. Only in-frame clones appear in the TCRdb table, and some are missing; sequencing was by immunoSEQ multiplex PCR. The sample holds tens of thousands of clones, approximately 90% seen once. These data originate in a study of monozygotic twins with cystic fibrosis. Study-level points and caveats: No link emerged between shared CDR3 counts and age, concordance or severity.

Trimming left V 1 base short and J 5 bases short, with 9 bases between. CDR3 size: 13 residues. The V gene's germline CDR1 is SGHTA and CDR2 FQGNSA. The V and J genes are TRBV7-2 and TRBJ2-7; possible D gene TRBD1, 5 bases. The TCR was taken from a girl aged 2-10 years with cystic fibrosis. Sequencing used blood. CDR3 residues: CASSLGQGNEQYF. The CDR3 region has the DNA TGTGCCAGCAGCTTAGGGCAGGGCAACGAGCAGTACTTC.